Listed below are T cell receptor beta chains from one sample, sequenced in a study of identifying expanded T cells in peripheral blood. Clones were sequenced by immunoSEQ multiplex PCR, and TCRdb holds only the in-frame ones, with some missing. Of over 45,000 clones listed, under 85% are singletons. Sequenced material: blood. These receptors were obtained from a person aged 18 to 75 in good health. The CDR3 runs from the conserved cysteine through the conserved F or W. The D gene is left open where the match is weak. Not all rows give a size; the values are once, few, many and, for expanded clones, a class.

TRBV2,.,TRBD1,TRBJ1-2,TGTGCCAGCAGCGGTACTCAACTCACAGGGGGGAACACCTTC,CASSGTQLTGGNTF
TRBV28,once,.,TRBJ1-5,TGTGCCAGCAACCTGGCAGGGGCCGAAAGCAGCAATCAGCCCCAGCATTTT,CASNLAGAESSNQPQHF
TRBV11-2,.,TRBD2,TRBJ2-7,TGTGCCAGCACCCCTAGCGGGATCAGCTCCTACGAGCAGTACTTC,CASTPSGISSYEQYF
TRBV7-2,.,.,TRBJ1-3,TGTGCCAGCAGCTCGACAGCCTCTGGAAACACCATATATTTT,CASSSTASGNTIYF
TRBV6-5,once,.,TRBJ2-3,TGTGCCAGCAGCCCTAGCGGCACAGATACGCAGTATTTT,CASSPSGTDTQYF
TRBV27,.,.,TRBJ1-1,TGTGCCAGCAGTTTATTAGGGGACACTGAAGCTTTCTTT,CASSLLGDTEAFF
TRBV2,.,TRBD1,TRBJ2-1,TGTGCCAGCAGGGACCTCGGGACAGGGGAGATCAATGAGCAGTTCTTC,CASRDLGTGEINEQFF
TRBV19,.,.,TRBJ2-6,TGTGCCAGTACAGGGGCTGGGGCCAACGTCCTGACTTTC,CASTGAGANVLTF
TRBV19,.,.,TRBJ2-1,TGTGCCAGTAGACTCGTAGGGGGTGGTGAGCAGTTCTTC,CASRLVGGGEQFF
TRBV7-8,once,TRBD2,TRBJ2-7,TGTGCCAGCAGCCCCGTTGGGGGAGGGTCTTCTTTTCTCGAGCAGTACTTC,CASSPVGGGSSFLEQYF
TRBV27,.,.,TRBJ1-1,TGTGCCAGCAGCCAAGGGAGGGCGAACACTGAAGCTTTCTTT,CASSQGRANTEAFF
TRBV5-1,.,.,TRBJ1-2,TGCGCCAGCAGCTTGGGGGATAACTATGGCTACACCTTC,CASSLGDNYGYTF
TRBV29-1,.,.,TRBJ2-5,TGCAGCGTTGGGGGGACAATCGTCAGGGCTCAAGAGACCCAGTACTTC,CSVGGTIVRAQETQYF
TRBV2,.,.,TRBJ1-5,TGTGCCAGCAAGTTCGAGGGAAAACAGCCCCAGCATTTT,CASKFEGKQPQHF
TRBV7-2,.,TRBD1,TRBJ2-2,TGTGCCAGCAGCAGACAGGGGGCCTCGCCCGGGGAGCTGTTTTTT,CASSRQGASPGELFF
TRBV5-1,.,.,TRBJ1-1,TGCGCCAGCAGCTTGGCCTCGGGACGGAAGGACACTGAAGCTTTCTTT,CASSLASGRKDTEAFF
TRBV27,.,TRBD2,TRBJ2-2,TGTGCCAGCAGGAAGGGACTAGTGAACACCGGGGAGCTGTTTTTT,CASRKGLVNTGELFF
TRBV30,few,.,TRBJ2-1,TGTGCCTGGAGTGTAGCGGACAATGAGCAGTTCTTC,CAWSVADNEQFF
TRBV19,.,TRBD1,TRBJ2-2,TGTGCCAGTAACAAGGATCCGGGGACAGCGAACACCGGGGAGCTGTTTTTT,CASNKDPGTANTGELFF
TRBV6-1,.,.,TRBJ2-1,TGTGCCAGCAGCCCCGAACCGGGTCTCGGTCAGTTCTTC,CASSPEPGLGQFF
TRBV30,.,.,TRBJ1-2,TGTGCCTGCCCCGGTGGGGGCCACTGGGGTGGCTACACCTTC,CACPGGGHWGGYTF